This TCR beta chain originates from a study of T cell responses to AZD1222 COVID-19 vaccine. Study context: Pooling of second doses given at about 4 or about 12 weeks was done. Study-level findings and limits: Among vaccine-associated CD4 TCRs, coverage spanned spike, with dominance at 160-218 and 743-854.

This clone has a single count. Its specificity is not known. The table came from immunoSEQ multiplex PCR; TCRdb's copy has only in-frame clones and leaves some out. The data show about 170,000 clones, with roughly nine tenths seen just once and approximately 1.8% held by the top ten. The CDR3 is 16 residues long. Germline-derived CDR1 and CDR2 are SGHTA and FQGTGA. The trim removed 0 bases at V and 1 base at J, leaving 3 bases unmatched. The TCR comes from an adult in good health. This specimen was peripheral blood, taken on day 0 of AZD1222 vaccination. The chain employs TRBV7-3 and TRBJ2-1; 7 nucleotides line up with TRBD2. The CDR3 here is CASSLTVGRSYNEQFF. The CDR3 DNA reads as TGTGCCAGCAGCTTAACGGTCGGGAGGTCCTACAATGAGCAGTTCTTC.